The T cell receptor (beta chain) described here comes from a study of regulatory T cells in long-lasting Graves disease. Germline-derived CDR1 and CDR2 are DFQATT and SNEGSKA (reference sequence). Trimming took 6 bases from V and 1 from J, leaving 19 bases between them. The CDR3 covers 16 residues. Time point reported: newly diagnosed GD, antithyroid drugs for less than 3 months. From RNA extracted from PBMCs, the TCR library was made. With iRepertoire HTBI primers and Arm-PCR of CDR3 regions, TCR beta libraries were built. TCRdb re-analysed the multiplex PCR reads in MiXCR, keeping a single row per CDR3 protein. The sample shows under 500,000 distinct CDR3 sequences, about a sixth of them seen only once. These same data were also listed under a study on T cells in Graves' hyperthyroidism and ophthalmopathy.

This chain joins TRBV20-1 and TRBJ1-3, with a possible D match to TRBD1 (5 bases). The sequence came from a woman in her 30s with Graves disease. Source: peripheral blood mononuclear cells (PBMCs), taken at new diagnosis, from a patient treated with antithyroid drugs. CDR3 coding DNA: TGCAGTGCACGGGACCGCCTAGGCTGGTCTGGAAACACCATATATTTT. Encoded protein: CSARDRLGWSGNTIYF.